Reported below is one TCR beta chain. The antigen is not known. This sample is part of a study of beta chain features in type 1 diabetes. Since all of the isolated RNA was reverse transcribed, expressed TCRB transcripts were what got sequenced. The data were produced by immunoSEQ multiplex PCR, yet TCRdb's version contains in-frame clones alone and is incomplete. The sample contains about half a million clones, over 25% of which appear only once. Study outcomes and limitations: Among patients, naive, central memory and Treg TCRB repertoires appeared more similar than among healthy donors. Moderate yet significant TCRB CDR3 shortening was seen in Type 1 diabetes patients in all four CD4+ subsets. Fewer insertions but more deletions were seen at VDJ junctions in type 1 diabetes patients.

CDR3 length: 18 residues. V lost 6 bases to trimming and J lost 0 bases; unmatched junction nucleotides: 6. The germline V gene has CDR1 KGHSH and CDR2 LQKENI. The V and J genes are TRBV18 and TRBJ2-2; 14 bases line up with TRBD2. The TCR comes from a man between 18 and 29 years old in good health. What was sequenced was naive CD4+ T cells from blood. CDR3 DNA: TGTGCCAGCTCTGCGACTAGCGGGAGGGCCGCGAACACCGGGGAGCTGTTTTTT. Translation gives CASSATSGRAANTGELFF. The full variable domain, in which reference TRBV18 and TRBJ2-2 provide the parts outside the CDR3, is NAGVMQNPRHLVRRRGQEARLRCSPMKGHSHVYWYRQLPEEGLKFMVYLQKENIIDESGMPKERFSAEFPKEGPSILRIQQVVRGDSAAYFCASSATSGRAANTGELFFGEGSRLTVL.